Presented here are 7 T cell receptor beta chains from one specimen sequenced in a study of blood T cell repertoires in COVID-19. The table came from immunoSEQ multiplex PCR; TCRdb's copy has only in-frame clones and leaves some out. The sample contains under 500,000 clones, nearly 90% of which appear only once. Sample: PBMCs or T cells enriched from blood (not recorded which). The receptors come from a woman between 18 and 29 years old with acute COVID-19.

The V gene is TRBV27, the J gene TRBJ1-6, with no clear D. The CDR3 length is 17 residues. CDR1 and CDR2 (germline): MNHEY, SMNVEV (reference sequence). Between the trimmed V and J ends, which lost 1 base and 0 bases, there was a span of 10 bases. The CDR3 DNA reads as TGTGCCAGCAGTTTATTTAGTCCGAGCTCCTATAATTCACCCCTCCACTTT. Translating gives CASSLFSPSSYNSPLHF.

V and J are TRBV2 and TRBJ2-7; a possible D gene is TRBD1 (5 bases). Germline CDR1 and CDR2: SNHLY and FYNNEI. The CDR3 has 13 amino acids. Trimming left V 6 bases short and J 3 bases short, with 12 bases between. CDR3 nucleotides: TGTGCCAGCAGCTTAGGGGTATACTACGAGCAGTACTTC. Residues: CASSLGVYYEQYF.

The CDR3 nucleotides are TGTGCCAGCAGTTTAGCGGGGACTGAAGCTTTCTTT. Amino acids: CASSLAGTEAFF. The chain uses TRBV28 and TRBJ1-1; D is ambiguous. The germline CDR1 and CDR2 sequences are MDHEN and SYDVKM. The CDR3 has 12 residues. The V gene lost 2 bases and the J gene lost 5 bases, with 6 bases spanning the gap.

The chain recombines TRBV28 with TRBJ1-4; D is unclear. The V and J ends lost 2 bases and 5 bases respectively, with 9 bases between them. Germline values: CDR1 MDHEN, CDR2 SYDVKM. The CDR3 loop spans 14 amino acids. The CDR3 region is CASSLANGNEKLFF. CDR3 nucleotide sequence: TGTGCCAGCAGTTTAGCGAACGGGAATGAAAAACTGTTTTTT.

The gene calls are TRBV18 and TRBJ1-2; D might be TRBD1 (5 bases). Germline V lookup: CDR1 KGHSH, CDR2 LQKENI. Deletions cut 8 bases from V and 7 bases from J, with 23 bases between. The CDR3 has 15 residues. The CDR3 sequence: CASAPRVSRDAGYTF. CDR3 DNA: TGTGCCAGCGCCCCTAGGGTGTCCAGGGATGCTGGCTACACCTTC.

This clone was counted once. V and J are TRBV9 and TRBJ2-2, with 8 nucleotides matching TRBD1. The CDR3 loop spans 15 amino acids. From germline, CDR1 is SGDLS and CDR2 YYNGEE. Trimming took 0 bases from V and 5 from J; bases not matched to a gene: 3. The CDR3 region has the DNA TGTGCCAGCAGCGTAGGCAGGGGGCGGACCGGGGAGCTGTTTTTT. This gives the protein CASSVGRGRTGELFF.

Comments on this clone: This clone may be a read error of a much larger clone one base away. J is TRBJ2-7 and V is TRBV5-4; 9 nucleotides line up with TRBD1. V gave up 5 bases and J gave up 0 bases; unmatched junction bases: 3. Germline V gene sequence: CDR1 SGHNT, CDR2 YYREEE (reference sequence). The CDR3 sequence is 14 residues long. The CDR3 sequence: CASRDRGSSYEQYF. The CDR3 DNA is TGTGCCAGCAGAGACAGGGGGAGCTCCTACGAGCAGTACTTC.